A single sample gave rise to the 16 T cell receptor beta chains below, sequenced in a study of radiotherapy plus CTLA-4 blockade in lung cancer. TCRdb's copy holds only in-frame clones and misses some; the assay was immunoSEQ multiplex PCR. The sample consists of about 73,000 clones, roughly 91% of them appearing once. Sequences were derived from peripheral blood, sampled from a patient treated with radiotherapy plus ipilimumab. The receptors were sampled from a human donor with non-small cell lung cancer that progressed on radiotherapy plus ipilimumab.

The chain recombines TRBV19 with TRBJ1-2; possible D gene TRBD1, 5 bases. The CDR3 totals 15 residues. The germline V gene has CDR1 LNHDA and CDR2 SQIVND (reference sequence). V was trimmed by 7 bases and J by 4 bases, leaving 19 bases between them. The CDR3 coding sequence is TGTGCCAGTACCCCGGCCCCATCCGGGGGCTATGGCTACACCTTC. Encoded protein: CASTPAPSGGYGYTF.

CDR3 sequence reads: CAWGGRAYNEQFF. The CDR3 DNA follows: TGTGCCTGGGGTGGCAGGGCCTACAATGAGCAGTTCTTC. The genes are TRBV30 and TRBJ2-1; D is possibly TRBD1 (5 bases). Trimming removed 5 bases from V and 2 bases from J, with 10 bases in between. The CDR3 runs 13 residues. Looked up from germline, CDR1 is GTSNPN and CDR2 is SVGIG (reference sequence).

In its sample, this clone was seen once. The rearrangement joins TRBV4-1 to TRBJ1-1; possibly TRBD1 for D (6 bases). CDR1 and CDR2 (germline): MGHRA, YSYEKL. Trimming took 1 base from V and 0 from J, leaving 9 bases between them. CDR3 length: 15 residues. Here the CDR3 DNA reads TGCGCCAGCAGCCAAGCGACAGGTTTGAACACTGAAGCTTTCTTT. As protein: CASSQATGLNTEAFF.

J is TRBJ2-4 and V is TRBV6-6; no definite D call. The CDR3 is 13 amino acids. Germline CDR1 is MNHNY and CDR2 is SVGAGI (reference sequence). Trimming took off 2 bases at V and 8 bases at J, with 10 bases between the two ends. The chain's CDR3 is CASSYRWVYIQYF. CDR3 nucleotide sequence: TGTGCCAGCAGTTACAGGTGGGTTTACATTCAGTACTTC.

Details on this clone: This sample includes further DNA sequences coding for the same CDR3. CDR3: CASSSIQGYLAGLSYEQYV. DNA for the CDR3: TGTGCCAGTAGCTCAATACAGGGGTACCTAGCGGGCCTCTCCTACGAGCAGTACGTC. J is TRBJ2-7 and V is TRBV11-3; D perhaps matches TRBD2 (8 bases). Germline V gives CDR1 SGHNT, CDR2 YENEEA. The CDR3 extends over 19 amino acids.

The chain recombines TRBV11-1 with TRBJ2-3; TRBD2 matches at 9 bases. V shed 1 base and J 2 bases; nucleotides not matched to a gene: 4. Germline CDR1 reads SGHAT; CDR2 reads FQDESV (reference sequence). The CDR3 length is 16 residues. Here the CDR3 DNA reads TGTGCCAGCAGCTTAGAGACTAGCGGACACACAGATACGCAGTATTTT. It encodes CASSLETSGHTDTQYF.

This sequence joins TRBV5-1 and TRBJ2-1, with TRBD2 matching 8 bases. This CDR3 has 15 residues. Germline V lookup: CDR1 SGHRS, CDR2 YFSETQ. Trimming cost V 4 bases and J 5 bases; bases outside gene matches: 8. CDR3 nucleotides: TGCGCCAGCAGCGGAACCGGGACTAGTAACAATGAGCAGTTCTTC. This encodes CASSGTGTSNNEQFF.

V and J are TRBV20-1 and TRBJ2-3, with D unclear. The CDR3 consists of 11 residues. Between the trimmed V and J ends, which lost 6 bases and 7 bases, there was a span of 11 bases. CDR1 and CDR2 (germline): DFQATT, SNEGSKA (reference sequence). CDR3 DNA sequence: TGCAGTGCGGTTGAAGGGAATACGCAGTATTTT. Its translation: CSAVEGNTQYF.

The chain carries TRBV23-1 and TRBJ2-7; the match to TRBD2 covers 8 bases. TRBV23-1 is flagged as an ORF with uncertain function. This CDR3 comprises 17 residues. The V and J ends lost 0 bases and 2 bases, in that order; junction bases with no gene match: 9. This CDR3 reads CASSQSLLAGGPYEQYV. CDR3 nucleotide sequence: TGCGCCAGCAGTCAATCGTTGCTAGCGGGCGGACCCTACGAGCAGTACGTC.

The rearrangement joins TRBV28 to TRBJ2-7; unclear D gene. The CDR3 runs to 11 residues. With 4 bases removed from V and 3 bases from J, the gap between germline ends came to 4 bases. Germline assignment: CDR1 MDHEN and CDR2 SYDVKM. CDR3 in amino acids: CASSSHYEQYV. CDR3 nucleotide sequence: TGTGCCAGCAGTTCCCACTACGAGCAGTACGTC.

As regards this clone: Its ends do not fully match the called genes, so a read error is possible. This chain joins TRBV28 and TRBJ2-5; D gene uncertain. Looked up from germline, CDR1 is MDHEN and CDR2 is SYDVKM. The CDR3 contains 13 residues. CDR3 in DNA: TGTGCCAGCAGGGTCTTACACCAGGAGACCCAGTACTTC. It yields the protein CASRVLHQETQYF.

The rearrangement joins TRBV27 to TRBJ2-7; 7 nucleotides match TRBD1. Germline V gene sequence: CDR1 MNHEY, CDR2 SMNVEV (reference sequence). Trimming removed 5 bases from V and 4 bases from J; junction bases left unmatched: 11. The CDR3 covers 15 residues. For the CDR3, the DNA is TGTGCCAGCAGTCCGGACCCCGGGACAGCGTACGAGCAGTACGTC. It is translated as CASSPDPGTAYEQYV.

V and J are TRBV25-1 and TRBJ2-3; TRBD2 matches 10 bases. The CDR3 covers 15 residues. The V gene's germline CDR1 is MGHDK and CDR2 SYGVNS. Losses at the gene ends were 6 bases for V and 0 bases for J; bases not matched to a gene: 3. The CDR3 spells CASRLAGTSTDTQYF. The CDR3 coding sequence is TGTGCCAGCAGACTAGCGGGAACTAGCACAGATACGCAGTATTTT.

CDR3 bases: TGTGCCAGTAGTCAGGGGGGAGGGGGCTCGACAGATACGCAGTATTTT. Amino acids: CASSQGGGGSTDTQYF. This chain links TRBV19 with TRBJ2-3, with D perhaps TRBD1 or TRBD2 (7 bases each). Germline V gene data show CDR1 as LNHDA and CDR2 as SQIVND (reference sequence). The V end was cut by 5 bases, the J end by 3 bases, with 18 bases between. The CDR3 spans 16 residues.

For this clone: The sample contains more than one DNA sequence encoding this CDR3. This chain links TRBV7-2 with TRBJ2-7, with TRBD1 as a possible D gene (6 bases). CDR3 length: 14 residues. Germline values: CDR1 SGHTA, CDR2 FQGNSA. Trimming took off 3 bases at V and 0 bases at J, with 9 bases between the two ends. The CDR3 nucleotides read TGTGCCAGCAGCTTCCGGGACACCTCCTACGAGCAGTACTTC. This sequence encodes CASSFRDTSYEQYF.

Turning to this clone: Distinct nucleotide sequences in the sample also encode this CDR3. V and J are TRBV12-1 and TRBJ2-7. TRBV12-1 is a pseudogene. This CDR3 has 17 residues. Here the CDR3 reads CASSFFGGQRGLREQYV. CDR3 DNA sequence: TGCGCCAGCAGCTTTTTCGGGGGCCAGCGTGGTTTACGCGAGCAGTACGTC.